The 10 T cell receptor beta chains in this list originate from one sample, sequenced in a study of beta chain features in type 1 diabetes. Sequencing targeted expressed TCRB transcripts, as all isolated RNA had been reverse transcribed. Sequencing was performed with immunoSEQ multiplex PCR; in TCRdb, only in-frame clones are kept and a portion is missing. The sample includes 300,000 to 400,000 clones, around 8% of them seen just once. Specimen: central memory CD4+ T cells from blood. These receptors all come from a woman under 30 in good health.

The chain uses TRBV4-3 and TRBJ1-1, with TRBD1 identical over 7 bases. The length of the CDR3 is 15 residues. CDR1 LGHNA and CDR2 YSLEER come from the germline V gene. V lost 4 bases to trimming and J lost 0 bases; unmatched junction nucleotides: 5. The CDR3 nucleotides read TGCGCCAGCAGCCTTTACAGGGGTTTGAACACTGAAGCTTTCTTT. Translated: CASSLYRGLNTEAFF.

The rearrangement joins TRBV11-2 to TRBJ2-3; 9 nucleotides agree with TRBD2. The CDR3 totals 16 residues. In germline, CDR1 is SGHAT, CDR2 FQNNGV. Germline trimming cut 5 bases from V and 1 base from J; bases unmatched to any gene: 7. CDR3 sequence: CASSPRLADRTDTQYF. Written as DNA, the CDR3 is TGTGCCAGCAGCCCCCGACTAGCGGACCGCACAGATACGCAGTATTTT.

The CDR3 region is CASSLNSGFQETQYF. The DNA for the CDR3 is TGTGCCAGCAGTTTAAACTCCGGGTTCCAAGAGACCCAGTACTTC. The rearrangement uses TRBV28 and TRBJ2-5; no firm D call. This CDR3 comprises 15 residues. CDR1 is MDHEN and CDR2 is SYDVKM in the germline V gene. V dropped 2 bases and J dropped 1 base, with 11 bases sitting between them.

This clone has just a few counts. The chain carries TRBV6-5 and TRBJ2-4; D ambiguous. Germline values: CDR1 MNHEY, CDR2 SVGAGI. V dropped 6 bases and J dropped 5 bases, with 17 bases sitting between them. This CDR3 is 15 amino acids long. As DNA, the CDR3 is TGTGCCAGCAGCGAATCGGGTTCAATCCAAAACATTCAGTACTTC. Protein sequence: CASSESGSIQNIQYF.

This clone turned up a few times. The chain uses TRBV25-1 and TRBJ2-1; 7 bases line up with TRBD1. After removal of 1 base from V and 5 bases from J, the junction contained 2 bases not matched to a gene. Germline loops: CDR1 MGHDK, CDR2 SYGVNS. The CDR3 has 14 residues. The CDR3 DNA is TGTGCCAGCAGTGAATGGGACAGTAACAATGAGCAGTTCTTC. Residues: CASSEWDSNNEQFF.

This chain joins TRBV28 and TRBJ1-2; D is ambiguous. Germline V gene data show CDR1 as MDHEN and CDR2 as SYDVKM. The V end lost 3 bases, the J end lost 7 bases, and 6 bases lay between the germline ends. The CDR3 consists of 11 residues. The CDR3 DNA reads TGTGCCAGCAGTTTGCGGTTTGGCTACACCTTC. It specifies CASSLRFGYTF.

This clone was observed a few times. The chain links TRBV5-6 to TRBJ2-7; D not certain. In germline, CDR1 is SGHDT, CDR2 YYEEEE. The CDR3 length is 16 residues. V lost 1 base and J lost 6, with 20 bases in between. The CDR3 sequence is CASSLSLGNMAFEQYF. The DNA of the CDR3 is TGTGCCAGCAGCTTGAGTCTTGGGAATATGGCGTTCGAGCAGTACTTC.

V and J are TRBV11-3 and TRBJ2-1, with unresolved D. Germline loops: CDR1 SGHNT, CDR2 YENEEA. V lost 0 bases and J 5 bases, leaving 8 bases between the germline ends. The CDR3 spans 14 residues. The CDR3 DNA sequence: TGTGCCAGCAGCTTAGATGGGCAGAACAATGAGCAGTTCTTC. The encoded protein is CASSLDGQNNEQFF.

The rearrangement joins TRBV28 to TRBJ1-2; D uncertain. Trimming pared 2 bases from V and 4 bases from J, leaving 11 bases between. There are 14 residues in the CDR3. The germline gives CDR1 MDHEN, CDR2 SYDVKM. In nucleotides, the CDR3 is TGTGCCAGCAGTTTACTTAAAGGGTTCTATGGCTACACCTTC. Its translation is CASSLLKGFYGYTF.

The CDR3: CATSNRRLAGLSSYEQYF. The CDR3, as DNA: TGTGCCACCAGCAACCGTAGGCTAGCGGGCCTTTCCTCCTACGAGCAGTACTTC. The V gene is TRBV15, the J gene TRBJ2-7; 8 bases fit TRBD2. The CDR3 runs to 18 residues. Germline V gene sequence: CDR1 LNHNV, CDR2 YYDKDF (reference sequence). The V gene end was trimmed by 4 bases and the J gene end by 0 bases; junction bases not matched to a gene: 14.